This T cell receptor beta chain was captured by sequencing in a study of blood T cells in healthy people across ages. The study, taken as a whole, reports: Versus aged donors, long-lived donors had higher diversity and more naive CD4+ cells. A strong correlation was found between TCR beta diversity and the percentage of naive T cells.

Peripheral blood, about 10 milliliters per donor, was collected. Extraction of total RNA produced a minimum of 5 micrograms from each sample. This CDR3 is built from 16 residues. Germline V gene lookup returns CDR1 MNHEY and CDR2 SVGEGT. The V gene end was trimmed by 7 bases and the J gene end by 2 bases; junction bases not matched to a gene: 10. About this clonotype: The antigen is unknown.

Together with a sample-barcoded 5' primer, a J-beta primer mix was included in a second PCR lasting about 7 to 11 cycles. TCRdb called the 5' RACE reads again in MiXCR, with one record for every CDR3 protein. The table includes about 1.5 million distinct CDR3 sequences, 42% detected once. The gene calls are TRBV6-2 or TRBV6-3 and TRBJ1-4; TRBD1 matches 7 bases. The receptor was isolated from a woman between 18 and 29 years old in good health. Sample: blood. Written as DNA, the CDR3 is TGTGCCAGCAAGGGGGACAGAAATTCGACTAATGAAAAACTGTTTTTT. Its translation is CASKGDRNSTNEKLFF.